Listed below are T cell receptor beta chains from one sample, sequenced in a study of beta chain features in type 1 diabetes. Sequenced by immunoSEQ multiplex PCR; TCRdb stores in-frame clones only, minus some. This sample has 140,000 to 150,000 clones, with under 11% found just once. Sequenced: naive CD4+ T cells from blood. These receptors all stem from a man between 18 and 29 years old in good health. Both conserved end residues are trimmed from each CDR3.

ASSPDRLRGYTGELF	TRBJ2-2	TRBV5-4
ASKDPGGGYGYT	TRBJ1-2	TRBV6-5
ASSFDRGRETQY	TRBJ2-5	TRBV5-4
ASSQERGGQETQY	TRBJ2-5	TRBV4-3
ASSSLAGLVNTQY	TRBJ2-3	TRBV11-2
ASSLDSYNEQF	TRBJ2-1	TRBV5-1
ASSPTGSYEQY	TRBJ2-7	TRBV7-2
ASSSWTGRYEQY	TRBJ2-7	TRBV7-2
ASSEGDTPSGELF	TRBJ2-2	TRBV25-1
ASSIGLISYEQY	TRBJ2-7	TRBV7-9
ASSHPGATQY	TRBJ2-3	TRBV14
ASSKLCGDDGQETQY	TRBJ2-5	TRBV21-1
ASSPGFGAGALETQY	TRBJ2-5	TRBV4-1
ASSTLGQGRETQY	TRBJ2-5	TRBV5-1
ASSFQGNQPQH	TRBJ1-5	TRBV5-4
ASSEGRAETQY	TRBJ2-5	TRBV2
ATSRVNRGDYGYT	TRBJ1-2	TRBV15
ASNLNSRETQY	TRBJ2-5	TRBV7-8
ASSRTSGGSYNEQF	TRBJ2-1	TRBV19
ASSRDRADYT	TRBJ1-2	TRBV18
ASSLSSGPFYEQY	TRBJ2-7	TRBV7-2
ASSLEPSGGLTEQF	TRBJ2-1	TRBV9
ASSWAGNTDTQY	TRBJ2-3	TRBV28
ASSLLGTSGSTDTQY	TRBJ2-3	TRBV5-6
ASRVTGQGASYEQY	TRBJ2-7	TRBV19
ASSHDGGSLTGELF	TRBJ2-2	TRBV4-1
AWGGTSGGTGELF	TRBJ2-2	TRBV30